This T cell receptor beta chain was observed in a study of blood T cell repertoires in COVID-19. Repertoires were generated with immunoSEQ multiplex PCR, while TCRdb's copy carries only in-frame clones and drops some. The sample consists of 70,000 to 100,000 clones, 88% of them appearing once. This CDR3 spans 11 amino acids. The germline CDR1 and CDR2 sequences are SGHTA and FQGNSA. The V segment lost 10 bases and the J segment 3 bases; nucleotides outside the gene matches: 1. This sequence originates from a human donor in a cohort sampled during active COVID-19. The specimen sequenced was peripheral blood. The V gene is TRBV7-2, the J gene TRBJ2-3; 7 bases align to TRBD1. The CDR3 spells CATGQTDTQYF. CDR3 DNA: TGTGCCACGGGACAGACAGATACGCAGTATTTT.